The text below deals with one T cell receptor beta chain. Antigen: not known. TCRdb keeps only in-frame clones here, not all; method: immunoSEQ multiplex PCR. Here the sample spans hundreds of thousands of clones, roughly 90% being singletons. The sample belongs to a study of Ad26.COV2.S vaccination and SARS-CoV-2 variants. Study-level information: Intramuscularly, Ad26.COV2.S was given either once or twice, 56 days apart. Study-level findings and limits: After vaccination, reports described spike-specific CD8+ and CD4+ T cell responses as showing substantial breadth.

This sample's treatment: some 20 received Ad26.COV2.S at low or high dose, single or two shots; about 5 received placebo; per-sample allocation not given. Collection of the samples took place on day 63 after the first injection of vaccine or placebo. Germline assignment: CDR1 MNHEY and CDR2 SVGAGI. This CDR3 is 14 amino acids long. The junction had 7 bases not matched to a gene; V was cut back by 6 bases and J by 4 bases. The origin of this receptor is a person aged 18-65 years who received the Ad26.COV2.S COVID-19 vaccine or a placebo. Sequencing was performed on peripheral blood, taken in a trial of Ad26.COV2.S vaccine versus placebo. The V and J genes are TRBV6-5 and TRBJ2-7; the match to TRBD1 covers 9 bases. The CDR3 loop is CASRRDRVAYEQYF. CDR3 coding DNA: TGTGCCAGCAGAAGGGACAGGGTAGCGTACGAGCAGTACTTC.